This T cell receptor beta chain was captured by sequencing in a study of cytomegalovirus exposure and HLA in healthy donors. 60 Vbeta and 13 Jbeta primers were used in PCR. Clones were sequenced by immunoSEQ multiplex PCR, and TCRdb holds only the in-frame ones, with some missing. The sample holds about 150,000 clones, 70% to 80% seen once. The table lists this clone with a few counts. V lost 0 bases and J 4 bases, leaving 22 bases between the germline ends. The CDR3 extends over 18 amino acids. Per the germline V gene, CDR1 is SGDLS and CDR2 is YYNGEE. The chain employs TRBV9 and TRBJ1-1; a possible D gene is TRBD1 (5 bases). This receptor was obtained from a human donor in good health. The sample taken for sequencing was PBMCs. CDR3 amino acids: CASSVGRQGMGRGTEAFF. For the CDR3, the DNA is TGTGCCAGCAGCGTAGGCAGGCAGGGTATGGGTCGTGGCACTGAAGCTTTCTTT.